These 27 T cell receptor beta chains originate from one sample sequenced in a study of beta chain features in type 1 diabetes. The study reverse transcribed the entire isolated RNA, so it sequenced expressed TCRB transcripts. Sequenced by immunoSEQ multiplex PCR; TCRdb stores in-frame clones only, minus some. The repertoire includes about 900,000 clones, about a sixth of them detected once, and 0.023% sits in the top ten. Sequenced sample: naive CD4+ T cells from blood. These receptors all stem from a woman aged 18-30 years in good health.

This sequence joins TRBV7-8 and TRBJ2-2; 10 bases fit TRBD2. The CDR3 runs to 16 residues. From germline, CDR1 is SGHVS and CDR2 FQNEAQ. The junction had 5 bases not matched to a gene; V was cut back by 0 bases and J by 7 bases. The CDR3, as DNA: TGTGCCAGCAGCTTAGCGCTAGCGGGAGTGCACGGGGAGCTGTTTTTT. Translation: CASSLALAGVHGELFF.

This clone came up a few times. The CDR3: CASSLLINSGANVLTF. The CDR3, as DNA: TGTGCCAGCAGCTTGTTAATCAACTCTGGGGCCAACGTCCTGACTTTC. The rearrangement uses TRBV5-4 and TRBJ2-6; D gene ambiguous. With 1 base removed from V and 0 bases from J, the gap between germline ends came to 8 bases. CDR1 SGHNT and CDR2 YYREEE come from the germline V gene (reference sequence). There are 16 residues in the CDR3.

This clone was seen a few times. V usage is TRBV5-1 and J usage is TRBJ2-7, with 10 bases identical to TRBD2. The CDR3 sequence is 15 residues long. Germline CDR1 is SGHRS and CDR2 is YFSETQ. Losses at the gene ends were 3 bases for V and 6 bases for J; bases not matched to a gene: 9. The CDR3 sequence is CASSSLGTSVAEQYF. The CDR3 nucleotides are TGCGCCAGCAGCTCCCTAGGGACTAGCGTCGCCGAGCAGTACTTC.

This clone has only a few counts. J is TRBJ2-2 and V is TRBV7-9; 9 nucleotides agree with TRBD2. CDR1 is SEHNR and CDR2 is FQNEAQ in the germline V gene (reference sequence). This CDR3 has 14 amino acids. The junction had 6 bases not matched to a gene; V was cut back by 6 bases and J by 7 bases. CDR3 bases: TGTGCCAGCAGTGATAGCGGGAGAGGCGGGGAGCTGTTTTTT. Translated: CASSDSGRGGELFF.

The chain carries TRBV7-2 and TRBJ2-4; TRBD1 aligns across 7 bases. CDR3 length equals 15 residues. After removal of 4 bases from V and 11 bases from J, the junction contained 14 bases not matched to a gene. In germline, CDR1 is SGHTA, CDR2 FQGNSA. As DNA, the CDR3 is TGTGCCAGCAGCTCACCGGGACAGTTTAATTTCGTTCAGTACTTC. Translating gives CASSSPGQFNFVQYF. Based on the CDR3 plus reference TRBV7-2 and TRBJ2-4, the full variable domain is GAGVSQSPSNKVTEKGKDVELRCDPISGHTALYWYRQSLGQGLEFLIYFQGNSAPDKSGLPSDRFSAERTGGSVSTLTIQRTQQEDSAVYLCASSSPGQFNFVQYFGAGTRLSVL.

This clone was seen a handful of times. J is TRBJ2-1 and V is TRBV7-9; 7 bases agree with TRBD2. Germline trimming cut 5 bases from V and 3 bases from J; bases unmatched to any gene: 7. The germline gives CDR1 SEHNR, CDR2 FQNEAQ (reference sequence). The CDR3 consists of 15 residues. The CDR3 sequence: CASSVSGTVYNEQFF. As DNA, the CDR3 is TGTGCCAGCAGCGTGAGCGGGACCGTCTACAATGAGCAGTTCTTC.

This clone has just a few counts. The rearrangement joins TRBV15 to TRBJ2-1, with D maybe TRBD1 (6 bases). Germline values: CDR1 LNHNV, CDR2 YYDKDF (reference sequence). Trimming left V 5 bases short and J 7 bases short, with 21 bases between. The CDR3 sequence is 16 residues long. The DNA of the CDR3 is TGTGCCACCAGCTTGCGTCCCGGGACACGGCCGAATGAGCAGTTCTTC. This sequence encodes CATSLRPGTRPNEQFF.

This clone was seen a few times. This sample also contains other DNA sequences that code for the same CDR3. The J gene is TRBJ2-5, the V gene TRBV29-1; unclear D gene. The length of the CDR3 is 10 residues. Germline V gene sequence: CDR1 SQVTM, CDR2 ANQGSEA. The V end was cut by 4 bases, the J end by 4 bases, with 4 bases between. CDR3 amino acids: CSVAGETQYF. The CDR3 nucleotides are TGCAGCGTTGCTGGAGAGACCCAGTACTTC.

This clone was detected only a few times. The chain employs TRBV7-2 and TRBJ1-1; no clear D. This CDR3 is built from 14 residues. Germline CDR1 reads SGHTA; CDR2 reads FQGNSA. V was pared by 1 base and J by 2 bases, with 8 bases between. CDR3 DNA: TGTGCCAGCAGCTTAGTTCCGGGCAACACTGAAGCTTTCTTT. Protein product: CASSLVPGNTEAFF.

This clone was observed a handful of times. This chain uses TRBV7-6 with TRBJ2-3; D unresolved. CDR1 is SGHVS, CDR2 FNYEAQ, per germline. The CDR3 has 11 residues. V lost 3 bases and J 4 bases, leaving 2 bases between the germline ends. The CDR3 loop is CASSLADTQYF. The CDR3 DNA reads TGTGCCAGCAGCTTGGCAGATACGCAGTATTTT.

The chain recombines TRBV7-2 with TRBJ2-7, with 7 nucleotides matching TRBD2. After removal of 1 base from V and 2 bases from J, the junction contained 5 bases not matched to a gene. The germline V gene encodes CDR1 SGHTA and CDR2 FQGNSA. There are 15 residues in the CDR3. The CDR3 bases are TGTGCCAGCAGCTTAGTCGGGGGAGGGGCCTACGAGCAGTACTTC. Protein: CASSLVGGGAYEQYF.

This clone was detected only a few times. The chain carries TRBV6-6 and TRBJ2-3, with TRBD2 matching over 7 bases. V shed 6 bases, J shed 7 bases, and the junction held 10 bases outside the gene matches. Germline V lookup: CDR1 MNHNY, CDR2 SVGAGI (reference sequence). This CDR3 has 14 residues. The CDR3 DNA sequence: TGTGCCAGCAGCCTCCTAGCGGCCACCAATACGCAGTATTTT. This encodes CASSLLAATNTQYF.

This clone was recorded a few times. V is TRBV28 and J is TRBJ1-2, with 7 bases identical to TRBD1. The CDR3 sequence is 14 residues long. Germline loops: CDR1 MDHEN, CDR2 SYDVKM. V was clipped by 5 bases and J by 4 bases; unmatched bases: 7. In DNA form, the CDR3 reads TGTGCCAGCAGTCAGGGGGGCGGTAGCTATGGCTACACCTTC. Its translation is CASSQGGGSYGYTF.

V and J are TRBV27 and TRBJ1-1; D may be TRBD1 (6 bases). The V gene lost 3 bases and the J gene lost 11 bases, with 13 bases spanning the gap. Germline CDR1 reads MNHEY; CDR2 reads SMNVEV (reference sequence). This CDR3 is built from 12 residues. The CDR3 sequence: CASSFRAGEAFF. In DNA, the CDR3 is TGTGCCAGCAGTTTTAGGGCAGGGGAGGCTTTCTTT.

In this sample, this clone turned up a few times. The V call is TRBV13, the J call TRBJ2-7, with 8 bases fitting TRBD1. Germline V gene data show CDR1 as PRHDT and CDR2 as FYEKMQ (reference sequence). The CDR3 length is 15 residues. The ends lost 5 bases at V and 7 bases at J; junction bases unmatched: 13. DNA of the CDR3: TGTGCCAGCAGCAGAACGACAGGGGTTGGGGAGGAGCAGTACTTC. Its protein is CASSRTTGVGEEQYF.

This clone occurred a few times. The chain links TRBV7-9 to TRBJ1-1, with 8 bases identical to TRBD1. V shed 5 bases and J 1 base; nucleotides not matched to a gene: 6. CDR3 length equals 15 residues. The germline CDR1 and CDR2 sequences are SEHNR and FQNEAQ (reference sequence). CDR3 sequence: CASSQGQVGNTEAFF. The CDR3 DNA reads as TGTGCCAGCAGCCAGGGACAGGTCGGGAACACTGAAGCTTTCTTT.

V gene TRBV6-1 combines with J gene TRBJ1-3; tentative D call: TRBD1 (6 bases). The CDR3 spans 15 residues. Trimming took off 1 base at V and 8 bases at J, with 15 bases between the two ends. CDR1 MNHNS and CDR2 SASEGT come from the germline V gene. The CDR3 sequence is CASSEVGQLWDTIYF. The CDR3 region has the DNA TGTGCCAGCAGTGAAGTTGGACAGTTATGGGACACCATATATTTT.

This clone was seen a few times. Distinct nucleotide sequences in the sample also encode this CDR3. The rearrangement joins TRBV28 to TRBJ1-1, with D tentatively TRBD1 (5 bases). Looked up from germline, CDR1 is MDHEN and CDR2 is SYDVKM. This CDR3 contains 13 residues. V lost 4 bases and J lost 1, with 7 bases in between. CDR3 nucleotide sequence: TGTGCCAGCAGTTCGGGGCAGAACACTGAAGCTTTCTTT. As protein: CASSSGQNTEAFF.

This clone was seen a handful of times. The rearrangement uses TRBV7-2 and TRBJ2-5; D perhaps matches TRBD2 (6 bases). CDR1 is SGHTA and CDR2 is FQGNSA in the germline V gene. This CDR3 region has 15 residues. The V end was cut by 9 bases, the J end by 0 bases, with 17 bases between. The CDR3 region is CASSLGGIYQETQYF. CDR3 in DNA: TGTGCCAGTTCTTTGGGAGGCATATACCAAGAGACCCAGTACTTC.

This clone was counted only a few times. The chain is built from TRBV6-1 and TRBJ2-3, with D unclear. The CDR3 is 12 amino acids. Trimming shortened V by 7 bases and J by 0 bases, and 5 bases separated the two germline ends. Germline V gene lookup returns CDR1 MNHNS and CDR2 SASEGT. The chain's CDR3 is CASNPSTDTQYF. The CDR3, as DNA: TGTGCCAGCAACCCTAGCACAGATACGCAGTATTTT.

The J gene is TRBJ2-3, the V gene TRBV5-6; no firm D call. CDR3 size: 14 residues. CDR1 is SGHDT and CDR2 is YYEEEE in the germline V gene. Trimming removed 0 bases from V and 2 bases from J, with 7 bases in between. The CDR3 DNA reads TGTGCCAGCAGCTTGGTGGCCCTCACAGATACGCAGTATTTT. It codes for CASSLVALTDTQYF. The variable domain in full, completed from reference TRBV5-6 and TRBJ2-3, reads DAGVTQSPTHLIKTRGQQVTLRCSPKSGHDTVSWYQQALGQGPQFIFQYYEEEERQRGNFPDRFSGHQFPNYSSELNVNALLLGDSALYLCASSLVALTDTQYFGPGTRLTVL.

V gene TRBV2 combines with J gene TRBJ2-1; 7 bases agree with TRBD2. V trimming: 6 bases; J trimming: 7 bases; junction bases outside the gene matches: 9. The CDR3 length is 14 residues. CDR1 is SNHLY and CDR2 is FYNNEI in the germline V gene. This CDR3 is CASRISGLSNEQFF. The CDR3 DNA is TGTGCCAGCAGAATTAGCGGGCTTTCAAATGAGCAGTTCTTC.

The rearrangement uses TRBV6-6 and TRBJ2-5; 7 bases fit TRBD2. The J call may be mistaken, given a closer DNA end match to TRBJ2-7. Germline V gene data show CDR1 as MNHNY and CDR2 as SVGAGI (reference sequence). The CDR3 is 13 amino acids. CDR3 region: CASRREVTYEQYF. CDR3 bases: TGTGCCAGCAGACGGGAGGTTACCTACGAGCAGTACTTC.

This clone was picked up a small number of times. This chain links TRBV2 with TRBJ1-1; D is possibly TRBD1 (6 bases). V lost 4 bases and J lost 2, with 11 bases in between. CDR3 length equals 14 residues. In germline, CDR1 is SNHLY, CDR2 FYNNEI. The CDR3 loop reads CASSVAGTNTEAFF. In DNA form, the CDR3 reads TGTGCCAGCAGTGTCGCAGGGACAAACACTGAAGCTTTCTTT.

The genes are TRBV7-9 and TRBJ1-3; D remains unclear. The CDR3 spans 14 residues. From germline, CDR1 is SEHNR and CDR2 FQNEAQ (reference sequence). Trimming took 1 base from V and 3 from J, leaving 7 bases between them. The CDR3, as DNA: TGTGCCAGCAGCTTAGGAGGGAATGGAAACACCATATATTTT. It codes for CASSLGGNGNTIYF. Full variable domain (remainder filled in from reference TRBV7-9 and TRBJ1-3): DTGVSQNPRHKITKRGQNVTFRCDPISEHNRLYWYRQTLGQGPEFLTYFQNEAQLEKSRLLSDRFSAERPKGSFSTLEIQRTEQGDSAMYLCASSLGGNGNTIYFGEGSWLTVV.

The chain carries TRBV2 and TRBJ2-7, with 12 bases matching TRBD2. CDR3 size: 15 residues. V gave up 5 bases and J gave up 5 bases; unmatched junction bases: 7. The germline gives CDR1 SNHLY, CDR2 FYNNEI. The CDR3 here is CASSSNRLAGDEQYF. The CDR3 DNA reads TGTGCCAGCAGTTCAAACAGACTAGCGGGAGACGAGCAGTACTTC.

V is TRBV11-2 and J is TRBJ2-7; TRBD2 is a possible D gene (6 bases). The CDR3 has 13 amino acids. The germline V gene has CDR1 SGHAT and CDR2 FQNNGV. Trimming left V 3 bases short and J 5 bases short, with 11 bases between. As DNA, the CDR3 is TGTGCCAGCAGCTTCTACGGGGGTCACGAGCAGTACTTC. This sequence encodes CASSFYGGHEQYF.